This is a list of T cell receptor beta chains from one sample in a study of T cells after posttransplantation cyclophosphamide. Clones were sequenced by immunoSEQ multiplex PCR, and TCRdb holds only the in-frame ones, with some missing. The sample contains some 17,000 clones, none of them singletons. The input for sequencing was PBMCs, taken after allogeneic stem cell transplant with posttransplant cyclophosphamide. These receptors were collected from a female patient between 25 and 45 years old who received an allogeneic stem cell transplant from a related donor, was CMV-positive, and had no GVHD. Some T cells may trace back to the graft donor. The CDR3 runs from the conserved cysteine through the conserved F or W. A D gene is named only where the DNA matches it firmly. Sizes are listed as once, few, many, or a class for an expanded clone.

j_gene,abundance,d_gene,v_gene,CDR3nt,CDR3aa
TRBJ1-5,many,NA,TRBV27,TGTGCCAGCAGTCCCCTGGTGGGCAGGCAGCCCCAGCATTTT,CASSPLVGRQPQHF
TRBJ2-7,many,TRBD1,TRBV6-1,TGTGCCAGCACTATGACAGGGTTCTCCTACGAGCAGTACTTC,CASTMTGFSYEQYF
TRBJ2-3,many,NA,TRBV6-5,TGTGCCAGCAGGCGGAGACCCACAGATACGCAGTATTTT,CASRRRPTDTQYF
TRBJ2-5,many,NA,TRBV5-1,TGCGCCAGCAGCTCCCCTTTGTCGACTAGTTTCCAAGAGACCCAGTACTTC,CASSSPLSTSFQETQYF
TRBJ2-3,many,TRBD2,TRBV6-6,TGTGCCAGCAGACGCGGGCTAGCGGACACAGATACGCAGTATTTT,CASRRGLADTDTQYF
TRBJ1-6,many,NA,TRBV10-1,TGCGCCAGCAGGAGACAGCCAAATTCACCCCTCCACTTT,CASRRQPNSPLHF
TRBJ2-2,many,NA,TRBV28,TGTGCCAGCAGTTACTGGACTGAGCACGGGGAGCTGTTTTTT,CASSYWTEHGELFF
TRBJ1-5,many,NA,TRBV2,TGTGCCAGCAGTAATCGCAGGGATTACCAGCCCCAGCATTTT,CASSNRRDYQPQHF
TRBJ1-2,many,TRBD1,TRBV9,TGTGCCAGCAGCGTAGGGACAGGCCCCGGTGGAGGCTACACCTTC,CASSVGTGPGGGYTF
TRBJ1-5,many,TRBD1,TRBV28,TGTGCCAGCAGTTGGACGGGACAGGGGAGTCAGCCCCAGCATTTT,CASSWTGQGSQPQHF
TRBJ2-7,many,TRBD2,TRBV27,TGTGCCAGCAGTTTAGGGGGGACTAGCGGGATCACCTACCCCTACGAGCAGTACTTC,CASSLGGTSGITYPYEQYF
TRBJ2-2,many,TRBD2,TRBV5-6,TGTGCCAGCAGCTTTTATAGCGGGGGGTCCACCGGGGAGCTGTTTTTT,CASSFYSGGSTGELFF
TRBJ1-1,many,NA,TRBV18,TGTGCCAGCTCACCAAGAGTCTTATCGGGCACTGAAGCTTTCTTT,CASSPRVLSGTEAFF
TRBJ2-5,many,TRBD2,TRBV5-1,TGCGCCAGCAGCTCAAATAGCGGGAGCATGGAGACCCAGTACTTC,CASSSNSGSMETQYF
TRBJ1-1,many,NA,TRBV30,TGTGCCCTAAAGGAGGGCCTGGGTGCTTTCTTT,CALKEGLGAFF
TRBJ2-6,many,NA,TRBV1,TGCACCAGCAGCCAAGATGAAGAGCGGGGCCTCTCTGGGGCCAACGTCCTGACTTTC,CTSSQDEERGLSGANVLTF
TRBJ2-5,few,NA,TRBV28,TGTGCCAGCAGTCCCCCAGATGGTAGCGGCGACTCCCAGTACTTC,CASSPPDGSGDSQYF
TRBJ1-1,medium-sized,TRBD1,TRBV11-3,TGTGCCAGCAGCCGACAGGGGGAGGGTGAAGCTTTCTTT,CASSRQGEGEAFF
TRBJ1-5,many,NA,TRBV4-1,TGCGCCAGCAGCCAGGGACTAGGCAATCAGCCCCAGCATTTT,CASSQGLGNQPQHF
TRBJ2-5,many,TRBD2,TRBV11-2,TGTGCCAGCAGCTTGGGTAGCGGGGTGGTGCAAGAGACCCAGTACTTC,CASSLGSGVVQETQYF
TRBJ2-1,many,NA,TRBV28,TGTGCCAGCAGCGCCCCAGGGGGGAGTGGAAATGAGCAGTTCTTC,CASSAPGGSGNEQFF
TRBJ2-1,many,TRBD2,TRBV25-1,TGTGCCAGCAGTTATGGGACTAGCGGAAACAATGAGCAGTTCTTC,CASSYGTSGNNEQFF
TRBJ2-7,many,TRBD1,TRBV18,TGTGCCAGCTCGAGGGACAGCTACGAGCAGTACTTC,CASSRDSYEQYF
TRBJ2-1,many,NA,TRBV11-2,TGTGCCAGCAGCACCAACTCAGTCGGGGAGCAGTTCTTC,CASSTNSVGEQFF
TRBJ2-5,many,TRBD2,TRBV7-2,TGTGCCAGCAGCATAGGGGCTAGCGGGAGTTTGGAGACCCAGTACTTC,CASSIGASGSLETQYF
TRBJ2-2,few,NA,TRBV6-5,TGTGCCAGCAGGGCCGGGACCGGGGAGGCCGGGGAGCTGTTTTTT,CASRAGTGEAGELFF
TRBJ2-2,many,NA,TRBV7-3,TGTGCCAGCAGCCCTCCGGCGGGCCCGAACACCGGGGAGCTGTTTTTT,CASSPPAGPNTGELFF
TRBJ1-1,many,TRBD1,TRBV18,TGTGCCAGCTCCAGATCGACAGGGGGCATGAACACTGAAGCTTTCTTT,CASSRSTGGMNTEAFF
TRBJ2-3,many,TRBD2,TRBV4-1,TGCGCCAGCAGCCTTAGCGGGAGGGCAGATACGCAGTATTTT,CASSLSGRADTQYF
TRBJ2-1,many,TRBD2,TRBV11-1,TGTGCCAGCAGCCGGGGGACTAGCGGGTTTTTAGACAATGAGCAGTTCTTC,CASSRGTSGFLDNEQFF
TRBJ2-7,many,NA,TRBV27,TGTGCCAGCCGAAGGGGGTCCGAGCAGTACTTC,CASRRGSEQYF
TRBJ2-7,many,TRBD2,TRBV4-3,TGCGCCAGCAGCCATGGCTGGCGGGAGTACAACGAGCAGTACTTC,CASSHGWREYNEQYF
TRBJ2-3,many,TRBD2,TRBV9,TGTGCCAGCAGCGTTAGGGGACTAGCGGGAGGAGGAACCACAGATACGCAGTATTTT,CASSVRGLAGGGTTDTQYF
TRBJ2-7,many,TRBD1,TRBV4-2,TGTGCCAGCAGCCGAGAACAGGGGACGGGCGAGCAGTACTTC,CASSREQGTGEQYF
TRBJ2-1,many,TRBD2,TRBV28,TGTGCCAGCAGTACGGGGGGTAGCGGCTCCTACAATGAGCAGTTCTTC,CASSTGGSGSYNEQFF
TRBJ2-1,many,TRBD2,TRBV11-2,TGTGCCAGCACCTCTAGCGGGAGCGGTGAGCAGTTCTTC,CASTSSGSGEQFF
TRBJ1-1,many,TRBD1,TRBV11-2,TGTGCCAGCAGCTGGGACAGGGGGCTTTCGGGTGAAGCTTTCTTT,CASSWDRGLSGEAFF
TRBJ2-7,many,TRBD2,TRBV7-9,TGTGCCAGCAGCTTACCCCTTAGCGGGATCGCCTCAGGAACCGAGCAGTACTTC,CASSLPLSGIASGTEQYF
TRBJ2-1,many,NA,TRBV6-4,TGTGCCAGCAGTGACCCCGGACTGGTTAATCAGTTCTTC,CASSDPGLVNQFF
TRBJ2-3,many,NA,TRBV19,TGTGCCACCGCGGTGACAGATACGCAGTATTTT,CATAVTDTQYF
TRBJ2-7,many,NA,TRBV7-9,TGTGCCAGCAGCTCTGCTGAGACTACAGAGCAGTACTTC,CASSSAETTEQYF
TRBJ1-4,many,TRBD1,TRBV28,TGTGCCAGCAGCCAGGGACAGTCTCGAGAAAAACTGTTTTTT,CASSQGQSREKLFF
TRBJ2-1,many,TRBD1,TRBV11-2,TGTGCCAGCAGCCGTGACAGGGCCTCCTACAATGAGCAGTTCTTC,CASSRDRASYNEQFF
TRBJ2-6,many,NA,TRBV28,TGTGCCAGCAGCATCACTGGGGCCAACGTCCTGACTTTC,CASSITGANVLTF
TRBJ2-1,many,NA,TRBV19,TGTGCCAGTAGTATAGATAAGCGGGCGCCCGATGAGCAGTTCTTC,CASSIDKRAPDEQFF
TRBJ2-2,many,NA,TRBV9,TGTGCCAGCAGCGTATTTGCAGGGGAGAACACCGGGGAGCTGTTTTTT,CASSVFAGENTGELFF
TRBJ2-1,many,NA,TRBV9,TGTGCCAGCCGAAGACTATCTAGAGAGGACAATGAGCAGTTCTTC,CASRRLSREDNEQFF
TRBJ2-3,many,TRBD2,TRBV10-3,TGTGCCATCTCATGGAGCGGGAGGGACACAGATACGCAGTATTTT,CAISWSGRDTDTQYF